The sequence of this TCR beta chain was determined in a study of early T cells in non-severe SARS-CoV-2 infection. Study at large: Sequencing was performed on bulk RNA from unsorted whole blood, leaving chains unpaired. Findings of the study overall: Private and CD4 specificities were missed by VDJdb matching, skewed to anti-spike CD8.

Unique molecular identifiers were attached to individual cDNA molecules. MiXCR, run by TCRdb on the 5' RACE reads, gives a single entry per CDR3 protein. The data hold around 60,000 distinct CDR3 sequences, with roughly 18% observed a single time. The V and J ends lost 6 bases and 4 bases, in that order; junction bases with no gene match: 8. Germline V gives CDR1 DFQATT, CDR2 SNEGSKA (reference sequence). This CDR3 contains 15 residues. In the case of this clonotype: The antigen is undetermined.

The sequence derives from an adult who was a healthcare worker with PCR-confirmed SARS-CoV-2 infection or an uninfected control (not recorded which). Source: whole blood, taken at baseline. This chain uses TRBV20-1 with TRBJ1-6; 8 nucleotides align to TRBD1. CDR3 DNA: TGCAGTGCAAAAACTCAGGGGGCGTATAATTCACCCCTCCACTTT. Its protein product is CSAKTQGAYNSPLHF.